This TCR beta chain is from a study of T cell responses to AZD1222 COVID-19 vaccine. This clone showed up just once. The target antigen is unknown. The assay was immunoSEQ multiplex PCR, and TCRdb's table has in-frame clones only and misses some. The sample includes 90,000 to 140,000 clones, about four fifths of them seen just once. Study-level points and caveats: Reports say nearly half of spike-specific TCRs go after unmutated variant regions. Baseline antibody screening turned up just a handful of seropositive AZD1222 recipients. A rise in Spike-specific TCR breadth and depth followed two AZD1222 doses.

The CDR3 runs 15 residues. Germline CDR1 is MNHNY and CDR2 is SVGAGI (reference sequence). Trimming removed 1 base from V and 0 bases from J, with 9 bases in between. The TCR was taken from an adult in good health. The sample consisted of peripheral blood, taken on day 0 of AZD1222 vaccination. The chain combines TRBV6-6 with TRBJ1-1; D gene uncertain. Written as DNA, the CDR3 is TGTGCCAGCAGTTACTTTTCAGCTATGAACACTGAAGCTTTCTTT. As protein: CASSYFSAMNTEAFF.